The 31 T cell receptor beta chains in this list originate from one sample, sequenced in a study of T cell responses to AZD1222 COVID-19 vaccine. Using immunoSEQ multiplex PCR, the repertoire was profiled, and TCRdb retains in-frame clones only, with some absent. The sample has 130,000 to 150,000 clones, around 90% seen once. Sequenced material: peripheral blood, taken on day 0 of AZD1222 vaccination. The source is an adult in good health.

The chain employs TRBV19 and TRBJ2-7; TRBD1 matches 9 bases. Germline loops: CDR1 LNHDA, CDR2 SQIVND (reference sequence). The V segment lost 5 bases and the J segment 1 base; nucleotides outside the gene matches: 6. The CDR3 has 15 residues. The CDR3 DNA is TGTGCCAGTAGTTTCCCCGGGACAGGGTCCTACGAGCAGTACTTC. Translated, it gives CASSFPGTGSYEQYF.

The genes are TRBV5-1 and TRBJ1-4; 7 bases fit TRBD1. The germline CDR1 and CDR2 sequences are SGHRS and YFSETQ. This CDR3 contains 14 residues. After removal of 0 bases from V and 6 bases from J, the junction contained 2 bases not matched to a gene. The DNA for the CDR3 is TGCGCCAGCAGCTTGGTCGGGACAGATGAAAAACTGTTTTTT. It encodes CASSLVGTDEKLFF.

About this clone itself: Mismatch with germline at one junction end may stem from a read error. The genes are TRBV11-2 and TRBJ1-3, with D unclear. The CDR3 covers 11 residues. Germline CDR1 is SGHAT and CDR2 is FQNNGV. CDR3 nucleotide sequence: TGTGCCAGCAGCTTTGGAGACACCATATATTTT. It codes for CASSFGDTIYF.

V and J are TRBV25-1 and TRBJ2-1; TRBD1 matches 8 bases. CDR1 is MGHDK and CDR2 is SYGVNS in the germline V gene. With V trimmed by 3 bases and J by 3 bases, 4 bases remained unmatched. The CDR3 loop spans 15 amino acids. CDR3 sequence reads: CASSEAGTGYNEQFF. CDR3 nucleotides: TGTGCCAGCAGTGAGGCTGGGACAGGCTACAATGAGCAGTTCTTC.

This clone was counted a few times. The J gene is TRBJ2-5, the V gene TRBV4-1, with TRBD2 matching over 8 bases. CDR3 length: 15 residues. CDR1 is MGHRA, CDR2 YSYEKL, per germline. V trimming: 2 bases; J trimming: 5 bases; junction bases outside the gene matches: 7. CDR3: CASSQWSAGGETQYF. CDR3 coding DNA: TGCGCCAGCAGCCAATGGTCTGCGGGGGGTGAGACCCAGTACTTC.

The gene calls are TRBV6-2 or TRBV6-3 and TRBJ2-7; D gene unclear. This CDR3 is built from 14 residues. Germline V gene lookup returns CDR1 MNHEY and CDR2 SVGEGT. The V gene lost 2 bases and the J gene lost 2 bases, with 10 bases spanning the gap. The CDR3 loop is CASSYPPIPYEQYF. The CDR3 DNA is TGTGCCAGCAGTTACCCCCCAATTCCCTACGAGCAGTACTTC.

V is TRBV6-5 and J is TRBJ1-5, with a possible D match to TRBD1 (6 bases). V was shortened by 5 bases and J by 3 bases, with 11 bases between the two germline ends. CDR3 size: 14 residues. The germline V gene encodes CDR1 MNHEY and CDR2 SVGAGI. The CDR3: CASSPTGSNQPQHF. The CDR3 DNA is TGTGCCAGCAGTCCGACAGGTTCCAATCAGCCCCAGCATTTT.

This chain uses TRBV7-6 with TRBJ2-1; weak D call: TRBD2 (7 bases). Per germline, CDR1 SGHVS and CDR2 FNYEAQ. Trimming shortened V by 1 base and J by 4 bases, and 14 bases separated the two germline ends. This CDR3 spans 16 amino acids. This chain's CDR3 is CASSLGGGGLYNEQFF. The CDR3 DNA reads as TGTGCCAGCAGCTTAGGGGGCGGGGGCCTATACAATGAGCAGTTCTTC. The complete variable domain, with remaining parts taken from reference TRBV7-6 and TRBJ2-1, reads GAGVSQSPRYKVTKRGQDVALRCDPISGHVSLYWYRQALGQGPEFLTYFNYEAQQDKSGLPNDRFSAERPEGSISTLTIQRTEQRDSAMYRCASSLGGGGLYNEQFFGPGTRLTVL.

The chain carries TRBV7-2 and TRBJ2-7; no reliable D call. This CDR3 contains 14 residues. Germline V CDR1 and CDR2: SGHTA, FQGNSA. Trimming took off 1 base at V and 4 bases at J, with 11 bases between the two ends. The CDR3 protein is CASSLGGILYEQYF. CDR3 DNA sequence: TGTGCCAGCAGCTTAGGAGGAATTTTATACGAGCAGTACTTC.

V gene TRBV7-9 combines with J gene TRBJ2-1; 9 bases agree with TRBD2. The CDR3 consists of 15 residues. Germline loops: CDR1 SEHNR, CDR2 FQNEAQ (reference sequence). After removal of 1 base from V and 7 bases from J, the junction contained 5 bases not matched to a gene. This CDR3 is CASSLGSGRRNEQFF. CDR3 DNA: TGTGCCAGCAGCTTAGGGAGCGGGAGGCGGAATGAGCAGTTCTTC.

The chain recombines TRBV5-1 with TRBJ1-6; 12 nucleotides line up with TRBD1. The CDR3 has 18 amino acids. Germline values: CDR1 SGHRS, CDR2 YFSETQ. With 4 bases clipped from V and 7 bases from J, the junction kept 12 bases outside the gene matches. CDR3 sequence: CASSPGQGATLLNSPLHF. The CDR3 DNA follows: TGCGCCAGCAGCCCGGGACAGGGGGCGACCCTTCTCAATTCACCCCTCCACTTT. Full variable domain (rest looked up from reference TRBV5-1 and TRBJ1-6): KAGVTQTPRYLIKTRGQQVTLSCSPISGHRSVSWYQQTPGQGLQFLFEYFSETQRNKGNFPGRFSGRQFSNSRSEMNVSTLELGDSALYLCASSPGQGATLLNSPLHFGNGTRLTVT.

The chain's CDR3 is CASSYRQGSDEKLFF. CDR3 DNA sequence: TGCGCCAGCAGCTACCGACAGGGTTCGGATGAAAAACTGTTTTTT. This chain uses TRBV5-1 with TRBJ1-4; 7 nucleotides agree with TRBD1. The germline gives CDR1 SGHRS, CDR2 YFSETQ. This CDR3 comprises 15 residues. The ends lost 3 bases at V and 6 bases at J; junction bases unmatched: 8.

The chain employs TRBV5-5 and TRBJ2-1; D possibly uses TRBD1 or TRBD2 (5 bases each). The CDR3 is 15 residues long. Germline V CDR1 and CDR2: SGHKS, YYEKEE (reference sequence). The germline V and J ends were trimmed by 0 bases and 6 bases, with 13 bases remaining between them. CDR3 amino acids: CASSLDGAPVNEQFF. DNA of the CDR3: TGTGCCAGCAGCTTGGACGGGGCGCCTGTCAATGAGCAGTTCTTC. Drawing the rest from reference TRBV5-5 and TRBJ2-1, the complete variable domain is DAGVTQSPTHLIKTRGQQVTLRCSPISGHKSVSWYQQVLGQGPQFIFQYYEKEERGRGNFPDRFSARQFPNYSSELNVNALLLGDSALYLCASSLDGAPVNEQFFGPGTRLTVL.

This clone is medium-sized within its sample. This chain's CDR3 is CASSLLFGSNQPQHF. CDR3 nucleotides: TGTGCCAGCAGTCTACTATTTGGGAGCAATCAGCCCCAGCATTTT. The gene calls are TRBV28 and TRBJ1-5; no clear D gene. Germline CDR1 reads MDHEN; CDR2 reads SYDVKM. Trimming took off 5 bases at V and 1 base at J, with 12 bases between the two ends. This CDR3 spans 15 amino acids.

This sequence joins TRBV27 and TRBJ1-1; D is uncertain. Germline lookup yields CDR1 MNHEY and CDR2 SMNVEV (reference sequence). The V and J ends lost 3 bases and 5 bases respectively, with 10 bases between them. This CDR3 contains 13 residues. The chain's CDR3 is CASSLRVWTEAFF. DNA of the CDR3: TGTGCCAGCAGTTTGAGGGTTTGGACTGAAGCTTTCTTT.

The gene calls are TRBV6-1 and TRBJ1-4; D is undetermined. The CDR3 length is 14 residues. Trimming removed 1 base at V and 7 bases at J, with 10 bases between. CDR1 and CDR2 (germline): MNHNS, SASEGT. The CDR3 DNA is TGTGCCAGCAGTGAAGGGCGCAGTTCTGAAAAACTGTTTTTT. Its protein is CASSEGRSSEKLFF.

The chain has TRBV12-3 or TRBV12-4 and TRBJ1-2; a weak D match, TRBD1 (6 bases). The CDR3 is 12 residues long. V was pared by 6 bases and J by 5 bases, with 10 bases between. The CDR3 here is CASSPQGYGYTF. Here the CDR3 DNA reads TGTGCCAGCAGCCCCCAGGGGTATGGCTACACCTTC.

The chain links TRBV4-2 to TRBJ2-6, with D perhaps TRBD1 (5 bases). Germline V gene lookup returns CDR1 LGHNA and CDR2 YNFKEQ. This CDR3 spans 17 amino acids. Trimming took 1 base from V and 0 from J, leaving 10 bases between them. CDR3 coding DNA: TGTGCCAGCAGCCAAGTTGGACACACCTCTGGGGCCAACGTCCTGACTTTC. Translating it yields CASSQVGHTSGANVLTF.

The chain links TRBV7-2 to TRBJ1-1; D call uncertain. V lost 0 bases, J lost 0 bases, and 8 bases lay in between. The CDR3 is 15 amino acids. Germline V gene sequence: CDR1 SGHTA, CDR2 FQGNSA. Here the CDR3 reads CASSLAAVVNTEAFF. The CDR3 coding sequence is TGTGCCAGCAGCTTAGCCGCAGTCGTGAACACTGAAGCTTTCTTT.

The rearrangement joins TRBV6-5 to TRBJ2-3; D is uncertain. V was cut by 8 bases and J by 4 bases, with 16 bases left in between. Germline V CDR1 and CDR2: MNHEY, SVGAGI. This CDR3 has 14 residues. Here the CDR3 reads CASVAGWASDTQYF. CDR3 in DNA: TGTGCCAGCGTGGCAGGCTGGGCGTCAGATACGCAGTATTTT.

V is TRBV5-1 and J is TRBJ1-1, with unresolved D. Trimming took off 0 bases at V and 0 bases at J, with 15 bases between the two ends. The CDR3 is 17 amino acids. The germline V gene encodes CDR1 SGHRS and CDR2 YFSETQ. The CDR3 loop reads CASSLGTTGEMNTEAFF. CDR3 DNA sequence: TGCGCCAGCAGCTTGGGAACAACCGGAGAGATGAACACTGAAGCTTTCTTT.

This rearrangement joins TRBV7-6 to TRBJ1-4; D is ambiguous. Germline V gene data show CDR1 as SGHVS and CDR2 as FNYEAQ. This CDR3 region has 15 residues. Trimming took off 5 bases at V and 5 bases at J, with 15 bases between the two ends. The CDR3 loop reads CASSPMGGSNEKLFF. CDR3 DNA: TGTGCCAGCAGCCCCATGGGAGGGTCCAATGAAAAACTGTTTTTT.

This clone has only one observation. As DNA, the CDR3 is TGTGCCAGTAGTATCACTAGCGGGACCTACAATGAGCAGTTCTTC. Translation: CASSITSGTYNEQFF. The chain combines TRBV19 with TRBJ2-1, with TRBD2 identical over 10 bases. V lost 3 bases to trimming and J lost 2 bases; unmatched junction nucleotides: 1. The CDR3 runs to 15 residues. The germline CDR1 and CDR2 sequences are LNHDA and SQIVND (reference sequence). Variable domain in full (rest from reference TRBV19 and TRBJ2-1): DGGITQSPKYLFRKEGQNVTLSCEQNLNHDAMYWYRQDPGQGLRLIYYSQIVNDFQKGDIAEGYSVSREKKESFPLTVTSAQKNPTAFYLCASSITSGTYNEQFFGPGTRLTVL.

The chain couples TRBV7-9 to TRBJ2-3, with TRBD1 matching over 10 bases. After removal of 8 bases from V and 6 bases from J, the junction contained 2 bases not matched to a gene. The CDR3 extends over 12 amino acids. Germline V gene sequence: CDR1 SEHNR, CDR2 FQNEAQ (reference sequence). CDR3 sequence: CASGTGVDTQYF. DNA of the CDR3: TGTGCCAGCGGGACAGGGGTGGATACGCAGTATTTT.

The V gene is TRBV10-2, the J gene TRBJ2-1, with D unresolved. This CDR3 is built from 14 residues. Germline-derived CDR1 and CDR2 are WSHSY and SAAADI. The V gene lost 5 bases and the J gene lost 4 bases, with 12 bases spanning the gap. The CDR3 protein is CASSRPPKYNEQFF. The DNA of the CDR3 is TGCGCCAGCAGTCGGCCCCCAAAATACAATGAGCAGTTCTTC.

The chain joins TRBV9 to TRBJ2-1; perhaps D is TRBD1 or TRBD2 (6 bases each). There are 15 residues in the CDR3. CDR1 and CDR2 from the germline V gene are SGDLS and YYNGEE. The V and J ends lost 3 bases and 6 bases respectively, with 16 bases between them. The CDR3 loop is CASSETGGTSNEQFF. CDR3 sequence (DNA): TGTGCCAGCAGCGAGACAGGCGGGACCTCCAATGAGCAGTTCTTC.

The V and J genes are TRBV7-2 and TRBJ2-3; D possibly corresponds to TRBD2 (5 bases). The CDR3 covers 17 residues. From germline, CDR1 is SGHTA and CDR2 FQGNSA. V lost 1 base and J lost 3, with 17 bases in between. The CDR3 reads CASSLEASSGKTDTQYF. For the CDR3, the DNA is TGTGCCAGCAGCTTAGAGGCTAGCTCGGGGAAGACAGATACGCAGTATTTT.

This clone came up a few times. The V call is TRBV29-1, the J call TRBJ1-1; the D is unclear. CDR1 and CDR2 from the germline V gene are SQVTM and ANQGSEA. V lost 2 bases and J 5 bases, leaving 9 bases between the germline ends. The CDR3 is made up of 12 amino acids. In nucleotides, the CDR3 is TGCAGCGTTGAATCAGGTGTGACTGAAGCTTTCTTT. It yields the protein CSVESGVTEAFF.

In this sample, this clone turned up once. V usage is TRBV4-3 and J usage is TRBJ2-7; the D is unclear. Germline CDR1 is LGHNA and CDR2 is YSLEER. V was trimmed by 0 bases and J by 2 bases, leaving 14 bases between them. The CDR3 contains 16 residues. The CDR3 sequence: CASSQDAGDIPYEQYF. In nucleotides, the CDR3 is TGCGCCAGCAGCCAAGATGCTGGGGATATCCCCTACGAGCAGTACTTC.

V is TRBV13 and J is TRBJ1-2; D may be TRBD1 (5 bases). The ends were cut back, 5 bases at V and 7 bases at J, with 14 bases in the middle. CDR1 and CDR2 from the germline V gene are PRHDT and FYEKMQ (reference sequence). The CDR3 sequence is 13 residues long. CDR3 sequence reads: CASSLRGGGGYTF. CDR3 nucleotide sequence: TGTGCCAGCAGCCTCCGGGGTGGGGGTGGCTACACCTTC. Supplemented by reference TRBV13 and TRBJ1-2, the full variable domain reads AAGVIQSPRHLIKEKRETATLKCYPIPRHDTVYWYQQGPGQDPQFLISFYEKMQSDKGSIPDRFSAQQFSDYHSELNMSSLELGDSALYFCASSLRGGGGYTFGSGTRLTVV.

This chain links TRBV5-1 with TRBJ2-1; the D gene is possibly TRBD2 (6 bases). V was shortened by 0 bases and J by 9 bases, with 13 bases between the two germline ends. The germline gives CDR1 SGHRS, CDR2 YFSETQ. The CDR3 contains 14 residues. Here the CDR3 DNA reads TGCGCCAGCAGCTTGGGACTAGGTTACGGTGAGCAGTTCTTC. As protein: CASSLGLGYGEQFF.